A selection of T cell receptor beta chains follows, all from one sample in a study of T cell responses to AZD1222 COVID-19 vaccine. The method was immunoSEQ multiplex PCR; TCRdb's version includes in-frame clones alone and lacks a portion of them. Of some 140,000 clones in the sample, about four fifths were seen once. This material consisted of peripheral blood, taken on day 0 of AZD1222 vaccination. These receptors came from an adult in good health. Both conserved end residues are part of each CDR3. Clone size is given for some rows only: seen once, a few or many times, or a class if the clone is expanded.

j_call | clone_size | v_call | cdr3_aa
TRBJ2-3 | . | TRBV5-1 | CASSWGYNTDTQYF
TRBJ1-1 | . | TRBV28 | CASSIRDRDEAFF
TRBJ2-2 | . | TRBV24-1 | CATSGSPPNTGELFF
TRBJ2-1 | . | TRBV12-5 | CASGLSGTFYNEQFF
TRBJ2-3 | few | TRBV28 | CASTQRGTDTQYF
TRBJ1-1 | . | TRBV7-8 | CASSLVRVVAEAFF
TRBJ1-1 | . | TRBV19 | CASSIFGGTEAFF
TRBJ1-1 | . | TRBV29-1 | CSVDRGSTEAFF
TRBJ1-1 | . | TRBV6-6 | CASTSAQGGRNTEAFF
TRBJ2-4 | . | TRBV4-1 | CASSQDVWLFRVKNIQYF
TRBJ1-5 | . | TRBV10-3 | CASGGLERNQPQHF
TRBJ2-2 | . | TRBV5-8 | CASSRRVGNTGELFF
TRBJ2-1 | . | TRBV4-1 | CARGGPRGGRSSYNEQFF
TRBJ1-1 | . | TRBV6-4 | CATWWRGGFMNTEAFF
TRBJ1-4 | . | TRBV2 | CASHMGVKEKLFF
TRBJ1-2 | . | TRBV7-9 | CASSLTGADRKFNYGYTF
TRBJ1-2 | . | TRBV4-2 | CASSQGGVPNYGYTF
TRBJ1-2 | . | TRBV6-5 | CASRALTYGYTF
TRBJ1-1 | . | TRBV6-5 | CASEGGEMNTEAFF
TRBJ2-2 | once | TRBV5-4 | CASSTGPELFF
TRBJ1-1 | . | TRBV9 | CASSPVGGANTEAFF
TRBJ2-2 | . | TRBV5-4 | CASSLGGGQGTGELFF
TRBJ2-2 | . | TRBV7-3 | CASSLQGTNTGELFF
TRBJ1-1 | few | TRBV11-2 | CASSLQVGNTEAFF
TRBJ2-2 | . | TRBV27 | CASSFRADTGELFF
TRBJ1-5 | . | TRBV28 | CASSLVARGNQPQHF
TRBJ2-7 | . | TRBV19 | CASKVTSGSYEQYF
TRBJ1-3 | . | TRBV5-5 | CASSLVAGASSGNTIYF
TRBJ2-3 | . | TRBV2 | CASSESSGTSVLHTQYF
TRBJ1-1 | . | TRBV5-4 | CASSREGTGGKNTEAFF